The entry below describes one T cell receptor (beta chain). These data belong to a study of shared clonotypes between healthy human individuals. The CDR3 extends over 13 amino acids. With 3 bases removed from V and 2 bases from J, the gap between germline ends came to 8 bases. CDR1 is SGHAT, CDR2 FQNNGV, per germline. Deep-level assay runs were performed. Authors' data handling: Because ImmunoSEQ provided only junction sequences with no quality scores, the filtering differed. TCRdb's copy holds only in-frame clones and misses some; the assay was immunoSEQ multiplex PCR. V, J and clone size reflect that table, while D and trimming were determined from the DNA. Found here are 85,000 to 100,000 clones, about 70% of them singletons; the top ten hold approximately 50%.

V and J are TRBV11-2 and TRBJ2-7; no clear D gene. Sequencing used memory CD8+ T cells sorted from blood. The subset denotes: CD45RO+ cells pooled with CCR7-negative TemRA cells. The TCR originated in a man aged 25-40 years in good health. The CDR3 bases are TGTGCCAGCAGCTTGGCGCATGCCTACGAGCAGTACTTC. Protein: CASSLAHAYEQYF.